Presented here are 22 T cell receptor beta chains from one specimen sequenced in a study of T cells in Graves' hyperthyroidism and ophthalmopathy (dated by TCRdb to between 2017 and 2020). Library generation was performed with multiplex PCR. Sequencing used an Illumina HiSeq 2000. Amplification of TCR beta CDR3 regions was carried out from RNA transcripts. A first-round RT-PCR of the TCR CDR3 used the HTBI primer set with the Qiagen OneStep RT-PCR kit. The public reads were reprocessed in TCRdb via fastp at Q25 and MiXCR, keeping in-frame beta chains. Rows with a matching CDR3 protein are joined into one entry that keeps the most common DNA and genes. Counted in this sample were 45,000 to 55,000 distinct CDR3 sequences; about 53% of them appeared once. Roughly a third of the sample is in the top ten clones. The sequencing sample was made of peripheral blood or thyroid tissue (not recorded which). Receptor source: a young man with Graves' hyperthyroidism.

This clonotype came up once. V usage is TRBV7-7 and J usage is TRBJ2-5; TRBD1 matches at 7 bases. J was trimmed by 1 base and V by 5 bases; bases with no gene match: 4. Germline assignment: CDR1 SSHAT and CDR2 FNYEAQ (reference sequence). The CDR3 covers 14 residues. The CDR3 DNA sequence: TGTGCCAGCAGCCGAGGGACAGCCCAAGAGACCCAGTACTTC. This codes for CASSRGTAQETQYF.

The V call is TRBV10-2, the J call TRBJ1-2; no reliable D call. V shed 6 bases and J shed 3 bases, with 11 bases lying between them. Germline values: CDR1 WSHSY, CDR2 SAAADI. The CDR3 is 13 amino acids. The CDR3 nucleotides read TGCGCCAGCAGCCCCCTTAAGGACTATGGCTACACCTTC. It translates to CASSPLKDYGYTF.

Only a few counts were recorded for this clonotype. The chain has TRBV29-1 and TRBJ2-5, with 13 bases lining up with TRBD2. CDR3 length equals 16 residues. Germline CDR1 reads SQVTM; CDR2 reads ANQGSEA. V lost 6 bases and J lost 5; bases outside the gene matches: 12. The CDR3 sequence: CSVRPGTSGIRETQYF. The CDR3 DNA sequence: TGCAGCGTGAGGCCCGGGACTAGCGGGATAAGGGAGACCCAGTACTTC.

The V and J genes are TRBV9 and TRBJ1-1; D uncertain. The germline gives CDR1 SGDLS, CDR2 YYNGEE. The CDR3 covers 14 residues. V was pared by 0 bases and J by 6 bases, with 12 bases between. CDR3 sequence: CASSVGPSEAEAFF. DNA of the CDR3: TGTGCCAGCAGCGTAGGCCCGTCGGAGGCTGAAGCTTTCTTT.

The J gene is TRBJ1-2, the V gene TRBV10-3; 8 bases fit TRBD1. Trimming at V came to 6 bases and at J to 8 bases, leaving 11 bases not matched to a gene. Germline CDR1 and CDR2: ENHRY and SYGVKD. The CDR3 spans 14 residues. In nucleotides, the CDR3 is TGTGCCATCAGGCAGGGGGCCCCGGCTCGGGGCTACACCTTC. Translation gives CAIRQGAPARGYTF.

The rearrangement links TRBV4-3 to TRBJ2-3, with TRBD2 identical over 12 bases. Germline-derived CDR1 and CDR2 are LGHNA and YSLEER. The CDR3 consists of 22 residues. With 0 bases clipped from V and 4 bases from J, the junction kept 20 bases outside the gene matches. CDR3 sequence reads: CASSQERLTSGRRREIPDTQYF. CDR3 coding DNA: TGCGCCAGCAGCCAAGAGAGGCTTACTAGCGGGAGGAGACGTGAGATCCCAGATACGCAGTATTTT.

This clonotype has ten or more counts. The rearrangement joins TRBV7-8 to TRBJ2-2, with unresolved D. The CDR3 contains 15 residues. Germline V gene sequence: CDR1 SGHVS, CDR2 FQNEAQ. Between the trimmed V and J ends, which lost 1 base and 1 base, there was a span of 7 bases. In DNA form, the CDR3 reads TGTGCCAGCAGCTTAGTTGCAGGGAACACCGGGGAGCTGTTTTTT. This sequence encodes CASSLVAGNTGELFF.

This clonotype came up many times. The chain recombines TRBV6-2 or TRBV6-3 with TRBJ2-7; TRBD1 is a possible D gene (5 bases). This CDR3 spans 14 amino acids. Trimming took off 2 bases at V and 0 bases at J, with 8 bases between the two ends. Germline CDR1 MNHEY, CDR2 SVGEGT. CDR3 coding DNA: TGTGCCAGCAGTTACGGGGCTTCCTCCTACGAGCAGTACTTC. It codes for CASSYGASSYEQYF.

This chain connects TRBV10-1 to TRBJ2-5; perhaps TRBD1 as D (11 bases). Germline V CDR1 and CDR2: WNHNN, SYGVQD (reference sequence). The V end was cut by 6 bases, the J end by 3 bases, with 26 bases between. The CDR3 has 18 residues. The chain's CDR3 is CASRGQGVTSGRKETQYF. The CDR3 DNA sequence: TGCGCCAGCAGGGGACAGGGGGTGACTAGCGGGCGGAAAGAGACCCAGTACTTC.

The chain couples TRBV20-1 to TRBJ2-7; 8 bases fit TRBD1. This CDR3 has 13 amino acids. The V gene end was trimmed by 3 bases and the J gene end by 6 bases; junction bases not matched to a gene: 7. In germline, CDR1 is DFQATT, CDR2 SNEGSKA (reference sequence). The CDR3 reads CSASRTGLAEQYF. DNA for the CDR3: TGCAGTGCTAGTCGGACAGGGTTGGCCGAGCAGTACTTC.

The gene calls are TRBV29-1 and TRBJ2-5; 9 bases are shared with TRBD1. CDR1 is SQVTM, CDR2 ANQGSEA, per germline. CDR3 length: 13 amino acids. The J segment lost 5 bases and the V segment lost 1 base, leaving 2 bases of the junction unmatched. The CDR3: CSVEATGGETQYF. CDR3 nucleotides: TGCAGCGTTGAAGCGACAGGGGGGGAGACCCAGTACTTC.

In this sample, this clonotype turned up many times. The chain combines TRBV11-2 with TRBJ1-3, with a tentative D call TRBD1 (5 bases). Trimming shortened V by 6 bases and J by 0 bases, and 18 bases separated the two germline ends. CDR1 is SGHAT and CDR2 is FQNNGV in the germline V gene. This CDR3 region has 17 residues. The CDR3 protein is CASSSRTRIFSGNTIYF. CDR3 coding DNA: TGTGCCAGCAGTTCTAGGACAAGAATCTTCTCTGGAAACACCATATATTTT. Combining the CDR3 with reference TRBV11-2 and TRBJ1-3 gives the whole variable domain EAGVAQSPRYKIIEKRQSVAFWCNPISGHATLYWYQQILGQGPKLLIQFQNNGVVDDSQLPKDRFSAERLKGVDSTLKIQPAKLEDSAVYLCASSSRTRIFSGNTIYFGEGSWLTVV.

The table lists this clonotype with many counts. This sequence joins TRBV20-1 and TRBJ1-1; 10 nucleotides align to TRBD1. Per the germline V gene, CDR1 is DFQATT and CDR2 is SNEGSKA (reference sequence). This CDR3 region has 14 residues. After removal of 3 bases from V and 4 bases from J, the junction contained 5 bases not matched to a gene. CDR3 loop: CSARSRDRGTEAFF. The CDR3 bases are TGCAGTGCTAGGAGCCGGGACAGGGGCACTGAAGCTTTCTTT.

This clonotype was seen many times. The V gene is TRBV6-6, the J gene TRBJ1-5; 12 nucleotides agree with TRBD1. Trimming at V came to 8 bases and at J to 6 bases, leaving 5 bases not matched to a gene. Germline CDR1 reads MNHNY; CDR2 reads SVGAGI (reference sequence). The CDR3 runs to 14 residues. In nucleotides, the CDR3 is TGTGCCAGCGTCCGGGACAGGGGGCCTCAGCCCCAGCATTTT. Residues: CASVRDRGPQPQHF.

The V gene is TRBV29-1, the J gene TRBJ2-7, with a weak D call TRBD1 (6 bases). The germline V and J ends were trimmed by 6 bases and 2 bases, with 14 bases remaining between them. The germline V gene encodes CDR1 SQVTM and CDR2 ANQGSEA. The CDR3 consists of 13 residues. Here the CDR3 DNA reads TGCAGCGTGAGGCCCGGGACAACCTACGAGCAGTACTTC. Protein product: CSVRPGTTYEQYF.

This clonotype occurred many times. The chain uses TRBV20-1 and TRBJ2-7, with 12 bases that match TRBD1. This CDR3 has 20 amino acids. Germline V CDR1 and CDR2: DFQATT, SNEGSKA (reference sequence). Trimming took 3 bases from V and 2 from J; bases not matched to a gene: 20. The CDR3 is CSASPGQGAWGSGGPYEQYF. The CDR3 DNA reads TGCAGTGCTAGCCCGGGACAGGGGGCTTGGGGTAGCGGGGGGCCCTACGAGCAGTACTTC.

The rearrangement links TRBV27 to TRBJ1-3, with D perhaps TRBD1 (6 bases). The germline V and J ends were trimmed by 6 bases and 3 bases, with 9 bases remaining between them. In germline, CDR1 is MNHEY, CDR2 SMNVEV (reference sequence). The CDR3 has 13 amino acids. The chain's CDR3 is CASRRGGGNTIYF. CDR3 sequence (DNA): TGTGCCAGCAGAAGAGGGGGTGGAAACACCATATATTTT.

This clonotype has only one observation. The conserved phenylalanine or tryptophan is not found at the CDR3 terminus, so this likely reflects a read error. The chain employs TRBV7-8 and TRBJ2-2, with D maybe TRBD1 (5 bases). This CDR3 comprises 18 residues. From germline, CDR1 is SGHVS and CDR2 FQNEAQ. The V and J ends lost 5 bases and 2 bases respectively, with 21 bases between them. CDR3 coding DNA: TGTGCCAGCAGCCCATATTTGGGGCAGACCCATAACACCGGGGAGCTGTTTCTT. Translating gives CASSPYLGQTHNTGELFL.

The chain combines TRBV19 with TRBJ1-1; 8 nucleotides agree with TRBD1. The CDR3 sequence is 14 residues long. Germline lookup yields CDR1 LNHDA and CDR2 SQIVND (reference sequence). After removal of 7 bases from V and 0 bases from J, the junction contained 4 bases not matched to a gene. The CDR3 spells CASTRQGLNTEAFF. In DNA, the CDR3 is TGTGCCAGTACCCGACAGGGGTTGAACACTGAAGCTTTCTTT. The full variable domain, its missing parts supplied by reference TRBV19 and TRBJ1-1, is DGGITQSPKYLFRKEGQNVTLSCEQNLNHDAMYWYRQDPGQGLRLIYYSQIVNDFQKGDIAEGYSVSREKKESFPLTVTSAQKNPTAFYLCASTRQGLNTEAFFGQGTRLTVV.

The gene calls are TRBV6-6 and TRBJ1-4; 10 bases fit TRBD1. CDR1 MNHNY and CDR2 SVGAGI come from the germline V gene (reference sequence). This CDR3 has 19 residues. The V segment lost 0 bases and the J segment 7 bases; nucleotides outside the gene matches: 14. The CDR3 region is CASSYSKAGTGVYSEKLFF. The CDR3 nucleotides read TGTGCCAGCAGTTACTCCAAGGCCGGGACAGGGGTCTATAGTGAAAAACTGTTTTTT.

Turning to this clonotype: Because it lacks the conserved phenylalanine or tryptophan at the end, this CDR3 is likely a read error. The V and J genes are TRBV2 and TRBJ2-2; TRBD2 aligns across 10 bases. The CDR3 runs 15 residues. CDR1 is SNHLY and CDR2 is FYNNEI in the germline V gene. The V gene end was trimmed by 5 bases and the J gene end by 6 bases; junction bases not matched to a gene: 6. CDR3 in DNA: TGTGCCAGCAGTTCACTAGGACTAGCGGCCGGGGAGCTGTTTACT. Its protein product is CASSSLGLAAGELFT.

The gene calls are TRBV12-3 or TRBV12-4 and TRBJ2-7; tentative D call: TRBD1 (5 bases). CDR3 length: 16 amino acids. V lost 6 bases and J lost 2, with 20 bases in between. The CDR3 DNA sequence: TGTGCCAGCAGCATGTCGCCCGACAGCCTCACCTACGAGCAGTACTTC. Translating gives CASSMSPDSLTYEQYF.